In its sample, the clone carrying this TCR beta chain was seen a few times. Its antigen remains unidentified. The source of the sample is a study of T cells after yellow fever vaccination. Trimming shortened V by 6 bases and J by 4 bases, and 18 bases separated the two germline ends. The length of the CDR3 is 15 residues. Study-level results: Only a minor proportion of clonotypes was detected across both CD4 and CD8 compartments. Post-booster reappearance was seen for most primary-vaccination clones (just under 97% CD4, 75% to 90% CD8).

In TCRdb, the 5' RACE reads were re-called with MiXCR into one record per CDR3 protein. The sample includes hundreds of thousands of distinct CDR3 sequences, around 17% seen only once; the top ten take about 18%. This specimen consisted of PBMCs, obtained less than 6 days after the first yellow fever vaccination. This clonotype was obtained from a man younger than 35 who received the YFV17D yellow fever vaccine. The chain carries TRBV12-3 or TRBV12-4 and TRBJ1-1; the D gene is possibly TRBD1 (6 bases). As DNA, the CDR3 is TGTGCCAGCAGCTATAACCCCAGAGGGGGCACTGAAGCTTTCTTT. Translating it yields CASSYNPRGGTEAFF.